The clone carrying this T cell receptor beta chain was seen just once. Trimming left V 4 bases short and J 6 bases short, with 9 bases between. CDR1 and CDR2 from the germline V gene are LGHNA and YNFKEQ. The CDR3 is 13 amino acids. This entry is derived from a study of T cell responses to AZD1222 COVID-19 vaccine. Clones were read by immunoSEQ multiplex PCR, and TCRdb kept only the in-frame ones, dropping some. The table lists approximately 170,000 clones, 85% to 90% of them singletons, with 6.9% in the top ten. This TCR was sampled from an adult in good health. The chain recombines TRBV4-2 with TRBJ2-2; D gene uncertain. Sample: peripheral blood, taken on day 0 of AZD1222 vaccination. The CDR3 is CASSPRHPGELFF. The CDR3 DNA reads as TGTGCCAGCAGCCCGCGACATCCCGGGGAGCTGTTTTTT.